The entry below describes one T cell receptor (beta chain). Antigen: not known. This entry belongs to a study of post-analysis software for immune sequencing data. Study results and limitations: A significant reduction in normalized Chao1 diversity was observed in multiple sclerosis patients versus controls. Strong co-clustering by F measure linked samples that shared a preparation batch. Four or five TRBV segments, TRBV5-6, TRBV5-1 and TRBV20-1 among them, were found more frequent in patients than controls.

J gave up 5 bases and V 5 bases, and 11 bases lay outside the gene matches. Germline loops: CDR1 SEHNR, CDR2 FQNEAQ (reference sequence). This CDR3 region has 16 residues. Sequencing libraries made from TCR beta cDNA carried unique molecular identifiers. Input of about 0.9 to 10 million T cells yielded about half a million cDNA molecules. TCRdb itself ran the PCR reads through MiXCR, one entry per CDR3 protein. The sample shows about 540,000 distinct CDR3 sequences, less than 40% of them seen only once. The sample was blood. V and J are TRBV7-9 and TRBJ1-4; 7 bases align to TRBD1. This clonotype originated in a girl between 2 and 17 years old with multiple sclerosis. The CDR3: CASSRKVRGNNEKLFF. The CDR3 DNA follows: TGTGCCAGCAGCCGAAAAGTCAGGGGGAACAATGAAAAACTGTTTTTT.